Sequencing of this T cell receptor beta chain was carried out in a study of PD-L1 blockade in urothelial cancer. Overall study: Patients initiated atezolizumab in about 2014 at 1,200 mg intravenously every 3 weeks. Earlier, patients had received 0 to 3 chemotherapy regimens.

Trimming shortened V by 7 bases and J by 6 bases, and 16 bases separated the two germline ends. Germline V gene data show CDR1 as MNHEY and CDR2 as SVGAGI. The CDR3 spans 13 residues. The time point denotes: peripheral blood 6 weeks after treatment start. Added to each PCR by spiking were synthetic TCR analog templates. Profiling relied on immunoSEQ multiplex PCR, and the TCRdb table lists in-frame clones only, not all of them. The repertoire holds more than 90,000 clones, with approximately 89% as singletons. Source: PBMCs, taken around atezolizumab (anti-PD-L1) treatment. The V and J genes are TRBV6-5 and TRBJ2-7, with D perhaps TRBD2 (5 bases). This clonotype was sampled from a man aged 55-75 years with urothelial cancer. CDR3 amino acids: CASNPGVGAEQYF. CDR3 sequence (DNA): TGTGCCAGCAACCCGGGCGTGGGAGCCGAGCAGTACTTC.